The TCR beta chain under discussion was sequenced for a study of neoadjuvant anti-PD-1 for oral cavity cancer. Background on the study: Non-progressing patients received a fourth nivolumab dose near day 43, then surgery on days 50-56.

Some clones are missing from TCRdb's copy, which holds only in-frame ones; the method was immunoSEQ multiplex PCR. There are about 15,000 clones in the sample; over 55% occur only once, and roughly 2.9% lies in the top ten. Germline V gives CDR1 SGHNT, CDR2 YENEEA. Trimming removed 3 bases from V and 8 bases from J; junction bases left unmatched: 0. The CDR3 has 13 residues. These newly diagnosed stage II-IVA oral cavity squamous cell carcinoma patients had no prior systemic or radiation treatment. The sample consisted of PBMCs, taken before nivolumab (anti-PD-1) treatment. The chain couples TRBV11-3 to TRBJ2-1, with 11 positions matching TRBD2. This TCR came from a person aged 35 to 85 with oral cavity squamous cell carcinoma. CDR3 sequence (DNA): TGTGCCAGCAGCTTTAGCGGGGGGGATGAGCAGTTCTTC. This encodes CASSFSGGDEQFF.